This T cell receptor (beta chain) was recorded in a study of post-analysis software for immune sequencing data. Whole-study results and caveats: TRBV5-6, TRBV5-1 and TRBV20-1 belonged to a set of a handful of TRBV segments that were more frequent in patients than controls. A significant reduction in normalized Chao1 diversity was observed in multiple sclerosis patients versus controls.

The germline CDR1 and CDR2 sequences are SQVTM and ANQGSEA. The CDR3 is 13 residues long. Unmatched junction bases numbered 6, after V lost 6 bases and J lost 2 bases. The TCR beta cDNA libraries carried unique molecular identifiers. Each sample of about 0.95 to 11 million input T cells yielded 500,000 or so cDNA molecules, so each molecule approximated one T cell. TCRdb processed the PCR reads anew with MiXCR; each CDR3 protein has one entry. The sample comprises 700,000 to 800,000 distinct CDR3 sequences, 30% of which are singletons, and roughly 0.54% rests with the top ten. A few counts support this clonotype. Its antigen is as yet unknown.

The TCR originated in a girl aged 5-17 years with multiple sclerosis. This rearrangement joins TRBV29-1 to TRBJ2-5; TRBD1 aligns across 7 bases. Material: blood. CDR3 loop: CSVETGLQETQYF. CDR3 nucleotide sequence: TGCAGCGTGGAGACAGGGTTACAAGAGACCCAGTACTTC.